Listed below are T cell receptor beta chains from one sample, sequenced in a study of response to subunit inactivated influenza vaccine. Using its own MiXCR run on the RT-PCR reads, TCRdb lists one record per CDR3 protein. The repertoire holds approximately 480,000 distinct CDR3 sequences, with roughly 9.8% as singletons. Specimen: PBMCs from blood, collected 45 days after vaccination. The receptor source for this set is a man aged 50-59 years who received an inactivated influenza vaccine. Both conserved end residues are part of each CDR3. A D gene is named only where the DNA matches it firmly. A row's size may be missing; if present it is once, few, many or a size class.

-,-,TRBJ2-3,TRBV20-1,TGCAGTGCCCGACAGCCAGATACGCAGTATTTT,CSARQPDTQYF
once,-,TRBJ2-4,TRBV29-1,TGCAGCGTTCGAGGACAGTCGACAATAGCCAAAAACATTCATTACTTC,CSVRGQSTIAKNIHYF
-,-,TRBJ1-5,TRBV12-3/TRBV12-4,TGTGCCAGCACCTCATCCCGGGGGAAAAGCAATCAGCCCCAGCATTTT,CASTSSRGKSNQPQHF
many,-,TRBJ2-7,TRBV4-2,TGTGCCAGCAGGCCCGAGGGTACAGTCTCCTACGAGCAGTACTTC,CASRPEGTVSYEQYF
many,-,TRBJ1-1,TRBV12-3/TRBV12-4,TGTGCCAGCAGCCCAGACGGCACTGAAGCTTTCTTT,CASSPDGTEAFF
-,TRBD1,TRBJ2-5,TRBV5-1,TGCGCCAGCAGCTTGAATCTGGGACAGGGAATACAAGAGACCCAGTACTTC,CASSLNLGQGIQETQYF
-,-,TRBJ2-2,TRBV27,TGTGCCAGCAGTCTGATCCCCGGGGGAACGAACACCGGGGAGCTGTTTTTT,CASSLIPGGTNTGELFF
many,-,TRBJ2-7,TRBV7-2,TGTGCCAGCAGCTTACAGGCAGGGATAAACTACGAGCAGTACTTC,CASSLQAGINYEQYF
-,-,TRBJ2-2,TRBV5-1,TGCGCCAGCAGCTTGGAAGGGGGTAGTCGGAACACCGGGGAGCTGTTTTTT,CASSLEGGSRNTGELFF
many,TRBD1,TRBJ1-5,TRBV12-3/TRBV12-4,TGTGCCAGCAGTTTCTCCCAGGGGGCCGGTCAGCCCCAGCATTTT,CASSFSQGAGQPQHF
-,TRBD1,TRBJ2-1,TRBV10-3,TGTGCCAGCGGACAGGAAGGTGTCTACAATGAGCAGTTCTTC,CASGQEGVYNEQFF
-,-,TRBJ1-5,TRBV12-3/TRBV12-4,TGTGCCAGCAGTCAGCGAACGGGAGCCAACAATCAGCCCCAGCATTTT,CASSQRTGANNQPQHF
-,TRBD2,TRBJ2-1,TRBV30,TGTGCCTGGAGTGTGGGGACTAGCGGCAACAATGAGCAGTTCTTC,CAWSVGTSGNNEQFF
few,-,TRBJ1-1,TRBV7-3,TGTGCCTCAGGGCGGTTGATGAACACTGAAGCTTTCTTT,CASGRLMNTEAFF
many,-,TRBJ2-1,TRBV5-1,TGCGCCAGCAGCCGACAGGATAGCTCCTACAATGAGCAGTTCTTC,CASSRQDSSYNEQFF
many,-,TRBJ2-1,TRBV5-1,TGCGCCAGCAGCTTGGGGGGGCTGGGGAATGAGCAGTTCTTC,CASSLGGLGNEQFF
-,TRBD2,TRBJ2-1,TRBV11-2,TGTGCCAGCAGGGGGGGACTAGCGGGAGGCGCGGGATCCTACAATGAGCAGTTCTTC,CASRGGLAGGAGSYNEQFF
-,-,TRBJ2-3,TRBV20-1,TGCAGTGCCGTCGCGTCTAGGTCTACAGATACGCAGTATTTT,CSAVASRSTDTQYF
few,TRBD2,TRBJ2-3,TRBV20-1,TGCAGTGCTAGAGGGATCCTATCTGGCGGGAGGGATACGCAGTATTTT,CSARGILSGGRDTQYF
-,TRBD2,TRBJ2-1,TRBV11-2,TGTGCCAGCAGCTTAGCGGGGGGGCCTATTGAGCAGTTCTTC,CASSLAGGPIEQFF
-,-,TRBJ2-5,TRBV7-9,TGTGCCAGCAGCTTAGTCGTCGAAGAGACCCAGTACTTC,CASSLVVEETQYF
few,TRBD1,TRBJ2-2,TRBV29-1,TGCAGCGTAGCAGGGGGCCCCACCGGGGAGCTGTTTTTT,CSVAGGPTGELFF
-,-,TRBJ2-3,TRBV3-1,TGTGCCAGCAGCCACCGAACTAGTTACACAGATACGCAGTATTTT,CASSHRTSYTDTQYF
few,TRBD1,TRBJ2-7,TRBV27,TGTGCCAGCAGTTTATCGACAGGGGGTGAGGAGCAGTACTTC,CASSLSTGGEEQYF